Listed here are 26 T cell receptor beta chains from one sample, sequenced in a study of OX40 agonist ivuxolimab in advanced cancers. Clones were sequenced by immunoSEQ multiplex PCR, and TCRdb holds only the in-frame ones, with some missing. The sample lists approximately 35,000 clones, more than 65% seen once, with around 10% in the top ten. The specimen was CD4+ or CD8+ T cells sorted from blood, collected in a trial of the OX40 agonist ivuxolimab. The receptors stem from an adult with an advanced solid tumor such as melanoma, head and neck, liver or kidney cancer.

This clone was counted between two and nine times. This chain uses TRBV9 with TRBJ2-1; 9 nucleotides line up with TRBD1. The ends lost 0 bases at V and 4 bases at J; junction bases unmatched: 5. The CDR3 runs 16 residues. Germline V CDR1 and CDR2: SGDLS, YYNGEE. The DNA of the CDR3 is TGTGCCAGCAGCGTAGGAGATGGGACAGGGTACAATGAGCAGTTCTTC. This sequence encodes CASSVGDGTGYNEQFF. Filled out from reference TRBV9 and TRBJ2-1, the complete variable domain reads DSGVTQTPKHLITATGQRVTLRCSPRSGDLSVYWYQQSLDQGLQFLIQYYNGEERAKGNILERFSAQQFPDLHSELNLSSLELGDSALYFCASSVGDGTGYNEQFFGPGTRLTVL.

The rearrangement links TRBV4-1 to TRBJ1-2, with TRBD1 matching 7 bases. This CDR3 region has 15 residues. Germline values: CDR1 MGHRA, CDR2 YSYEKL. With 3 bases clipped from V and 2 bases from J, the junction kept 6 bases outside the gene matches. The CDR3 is CASSHGQERNYGYTF. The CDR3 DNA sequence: TGCGCCAGCAGCCACGGACAGGAGAGAAACTATGGCTACACCTTC.

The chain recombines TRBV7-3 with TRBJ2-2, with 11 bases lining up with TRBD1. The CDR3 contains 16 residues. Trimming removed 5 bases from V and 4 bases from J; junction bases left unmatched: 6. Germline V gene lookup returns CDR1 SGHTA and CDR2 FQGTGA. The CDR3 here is CASSPPGQGGTGELFF. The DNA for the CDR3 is TGTGCCAGCAGCCCGCCGGGACAGGGGGGCACCGGGGAGCTGTTTTTT.

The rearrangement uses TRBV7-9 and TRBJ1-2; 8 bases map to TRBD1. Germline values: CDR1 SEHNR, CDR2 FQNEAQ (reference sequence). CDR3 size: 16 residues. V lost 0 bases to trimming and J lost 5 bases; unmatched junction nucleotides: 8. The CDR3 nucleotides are TGTGCCAGCAGCTTAGCCCGGGGACAGGATCGGTATGGCTACACCTTC. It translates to CASSLARGQDRYGYTF.

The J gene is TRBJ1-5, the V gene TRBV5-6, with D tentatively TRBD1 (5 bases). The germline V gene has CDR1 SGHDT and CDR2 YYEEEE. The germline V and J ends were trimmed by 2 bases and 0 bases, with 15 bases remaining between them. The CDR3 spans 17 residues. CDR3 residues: CASSFPGPIYSNQPQHF. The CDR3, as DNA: TGTGCCAGCAGCTTTCCGGGACCGATTTATAGCAATCAGCCCCAGCATTTT.

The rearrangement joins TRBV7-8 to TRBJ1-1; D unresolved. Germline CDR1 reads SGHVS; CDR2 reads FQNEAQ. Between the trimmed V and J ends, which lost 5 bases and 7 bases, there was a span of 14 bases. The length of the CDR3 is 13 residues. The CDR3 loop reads CASSPHPHFEAFF. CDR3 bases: TGTGCCAGCAGCCCCCATCCCCATTTTGAAGCTTTCTTT.

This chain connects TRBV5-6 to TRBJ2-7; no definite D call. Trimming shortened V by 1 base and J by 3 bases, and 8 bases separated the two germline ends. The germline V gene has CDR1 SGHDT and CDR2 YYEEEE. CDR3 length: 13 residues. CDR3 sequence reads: CASSLQQNYEQYF. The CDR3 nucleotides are TGTGCCAGCAGCTTGCAACAGAACTACGAGCAGTACTTC.

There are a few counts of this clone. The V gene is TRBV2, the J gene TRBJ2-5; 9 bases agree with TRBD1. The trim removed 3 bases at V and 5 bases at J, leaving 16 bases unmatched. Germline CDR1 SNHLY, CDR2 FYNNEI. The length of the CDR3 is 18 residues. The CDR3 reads CASSDGQGSFLAYETQYF. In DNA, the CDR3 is TGTGCCAGCAGTGACGGACAGGGGTCTTTCTTGGCATATGAGACCCAGTACTTC. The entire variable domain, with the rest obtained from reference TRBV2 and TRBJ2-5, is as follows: EPEVTQTPSHQVTQMGQEVILRCVPISNHLYFYWYRQILGQKVEFLVSFYNNEISEKSEIFDDQFSVERPDGSNFTLKIRSTKLEDSAMYFCASSDGQGSFLAYETQYFGPGTRLLVL.

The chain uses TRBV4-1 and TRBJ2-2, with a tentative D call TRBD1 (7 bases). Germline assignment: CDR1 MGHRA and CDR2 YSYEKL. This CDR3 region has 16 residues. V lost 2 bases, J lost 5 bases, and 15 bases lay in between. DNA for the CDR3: TGCGCCAGCAGCCAATGGGGGGACAGCGAGACCGGGGAGCTGTTTTTT. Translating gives CASSQWGDSETGELFF.

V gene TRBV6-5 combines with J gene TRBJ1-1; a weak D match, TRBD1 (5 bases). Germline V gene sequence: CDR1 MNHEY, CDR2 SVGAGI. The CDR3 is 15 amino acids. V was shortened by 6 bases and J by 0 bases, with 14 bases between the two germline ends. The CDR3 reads CASRQSGTMNTEAFF. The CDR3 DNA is TGTGCCAGCAGGCAATCCGGGACCATGAACACTGAAGCTTTCTTT.

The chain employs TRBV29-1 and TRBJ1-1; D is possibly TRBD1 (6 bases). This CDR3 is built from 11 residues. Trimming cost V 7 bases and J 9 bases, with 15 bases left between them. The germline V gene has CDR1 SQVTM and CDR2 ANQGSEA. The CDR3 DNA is TGCAGCGCCGAAGAGGGGGTTCAAGCTTTCTTT. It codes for CSAEEGVQAFF.

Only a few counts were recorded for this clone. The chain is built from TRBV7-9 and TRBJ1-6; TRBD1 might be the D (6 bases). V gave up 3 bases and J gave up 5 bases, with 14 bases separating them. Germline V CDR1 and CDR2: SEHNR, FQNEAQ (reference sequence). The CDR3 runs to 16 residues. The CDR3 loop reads CASSFAGTRNNSPLHF. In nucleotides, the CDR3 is TGTGCCAGCAGCTTCGCGGGGACACGGAATAATTCACCCCTCCACTTT.

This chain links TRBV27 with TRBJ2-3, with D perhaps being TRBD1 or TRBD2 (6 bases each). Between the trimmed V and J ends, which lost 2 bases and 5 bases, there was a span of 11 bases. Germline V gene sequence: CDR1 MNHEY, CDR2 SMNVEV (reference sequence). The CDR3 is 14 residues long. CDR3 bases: TGTGCCAGCAGTTTACTACAGGGAGGAGATACGCAGTATTTT. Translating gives CASSLLQGGDTQYF.

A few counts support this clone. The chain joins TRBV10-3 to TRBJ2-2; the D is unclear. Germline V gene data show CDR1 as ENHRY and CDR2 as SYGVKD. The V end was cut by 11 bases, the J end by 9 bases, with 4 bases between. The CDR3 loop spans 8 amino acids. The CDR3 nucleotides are TGTGCCTTCTGGGAGCTGTTTTTT. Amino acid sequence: CAFWELFF.

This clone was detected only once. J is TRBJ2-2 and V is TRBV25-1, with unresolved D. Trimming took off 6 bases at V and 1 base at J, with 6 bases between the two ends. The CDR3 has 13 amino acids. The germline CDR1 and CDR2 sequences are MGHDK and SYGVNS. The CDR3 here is CASRTLNTGELFF. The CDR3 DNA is TGTGCCAGCAGGACACTGAACACCGGGGAGCTGTTTTTT.

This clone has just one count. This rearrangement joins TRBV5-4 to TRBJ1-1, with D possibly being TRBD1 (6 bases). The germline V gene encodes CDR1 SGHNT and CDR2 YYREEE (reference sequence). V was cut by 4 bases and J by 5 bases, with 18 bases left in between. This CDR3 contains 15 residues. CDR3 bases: TGTGCCAGCAGCCTCACCACAGGGCGAAGGACTGAAGCTTTCTTT. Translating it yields CASSLTTGRRTEAFF. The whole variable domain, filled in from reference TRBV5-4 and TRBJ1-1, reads ETGVTQSPTHLIKTRGQQVTLRCSSQSGHNTVSWYQQALGQGPQFIFQYYREEENGRGNFPPRFSGLQFPNYSSELNVNALELDDSALYLCASSLTTGRRTEAFFGQGTRLTVV.

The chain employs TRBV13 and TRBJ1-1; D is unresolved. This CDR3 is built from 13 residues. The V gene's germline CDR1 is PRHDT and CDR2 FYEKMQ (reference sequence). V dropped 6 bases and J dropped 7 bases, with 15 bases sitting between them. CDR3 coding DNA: TGTGCCAGCAGGGTTCCCCTGGAACGTGAAGCTTTCTTT. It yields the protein CASRVPLEREAFF.

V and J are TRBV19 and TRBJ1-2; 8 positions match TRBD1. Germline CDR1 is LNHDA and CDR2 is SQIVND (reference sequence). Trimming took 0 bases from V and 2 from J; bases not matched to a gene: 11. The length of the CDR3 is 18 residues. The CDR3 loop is CASSIDPGQALLNYGYTF. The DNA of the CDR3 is TGTGCCAGTAGTATAGATCCGGGACAGGCTCTCCTAAACTATGGCTACACCTTC. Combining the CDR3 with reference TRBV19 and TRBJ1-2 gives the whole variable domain DGGITQSPKYLFRKEGQNVTLSCEQNLNHDAMYWYRQDPGQGLRLIYYSQIVNDFQKGDIAEGYSVSREKKESFPLTVTSAQKNPTAFYLCASSIDPGQALLNYGYTFGSGTRLTVV.

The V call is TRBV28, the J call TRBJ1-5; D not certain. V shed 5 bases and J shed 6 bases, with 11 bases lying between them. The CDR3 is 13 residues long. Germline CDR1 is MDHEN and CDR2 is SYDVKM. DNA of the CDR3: TGTGCCAGCAGTCGGGAGGTGGGTCAGCCCCAGCATTTT. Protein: CASSREVGQPQHF.

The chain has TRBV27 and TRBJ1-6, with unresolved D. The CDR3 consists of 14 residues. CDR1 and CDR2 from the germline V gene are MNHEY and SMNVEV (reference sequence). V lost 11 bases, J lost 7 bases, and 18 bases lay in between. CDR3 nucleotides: TGTGCCGCCGCCTCCAGCGGCAGAAATTCACCCCTCCACTTT. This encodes CAAASSGRNSPLHF.

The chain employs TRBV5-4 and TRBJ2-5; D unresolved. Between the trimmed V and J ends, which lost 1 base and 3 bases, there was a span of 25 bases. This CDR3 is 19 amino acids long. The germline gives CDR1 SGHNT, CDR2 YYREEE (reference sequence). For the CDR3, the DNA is TGTGCCAGCAGCTTGCCGGAAGGACCGTCTATTCGCCTTAAAGAGACCCAGTACTTC. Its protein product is CASSLPEGPSIRLKETQYF.

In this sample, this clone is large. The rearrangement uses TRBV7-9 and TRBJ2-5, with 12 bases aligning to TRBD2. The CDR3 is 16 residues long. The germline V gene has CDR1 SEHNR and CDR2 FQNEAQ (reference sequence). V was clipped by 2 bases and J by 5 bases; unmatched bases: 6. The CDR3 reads CASSLTGLAGWETQYF. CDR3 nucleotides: TGTGCCAGCAGCTTAACCGGACTAGCGGGGTGGGAGACCCAGTACTTC.

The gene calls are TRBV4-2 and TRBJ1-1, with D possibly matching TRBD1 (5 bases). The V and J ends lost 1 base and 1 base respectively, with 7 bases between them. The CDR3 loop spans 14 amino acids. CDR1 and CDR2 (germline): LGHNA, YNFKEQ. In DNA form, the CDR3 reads TGTGCCAGCAGCCAAGCGGGGGGGAACACTGAAGCTTTCTTT. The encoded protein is CASSQAGGNTEAFF.

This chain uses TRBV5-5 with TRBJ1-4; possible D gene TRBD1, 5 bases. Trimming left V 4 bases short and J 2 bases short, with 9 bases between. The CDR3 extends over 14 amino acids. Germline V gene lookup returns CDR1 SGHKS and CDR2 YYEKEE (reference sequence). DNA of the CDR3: TGTGCCAGCAGCCTGGGGGGGACTAATGAAAAACTGTTTTTT. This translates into CASSLGGTNEKLFF.

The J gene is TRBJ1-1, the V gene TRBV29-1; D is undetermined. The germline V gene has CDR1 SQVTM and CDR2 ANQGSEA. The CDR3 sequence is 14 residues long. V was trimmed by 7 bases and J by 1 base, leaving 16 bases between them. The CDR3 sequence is CSASPSGSNTEAFF. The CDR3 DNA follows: TGCAGCGCCTCCCCGTCGGGGTCGAACACTGAAGCTTTCTTT. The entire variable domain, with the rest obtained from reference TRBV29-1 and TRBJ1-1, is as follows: SAVISQKPSRDICQRGTSLTIQCQVDSQVTMMFWYRQQPGQSLTLIATANQGSEATYESGFVIDKFPISRPNLTFSTLTVSNMSPEDSSIYLCSASPSGSNTEAFFGQGTRLTVV.

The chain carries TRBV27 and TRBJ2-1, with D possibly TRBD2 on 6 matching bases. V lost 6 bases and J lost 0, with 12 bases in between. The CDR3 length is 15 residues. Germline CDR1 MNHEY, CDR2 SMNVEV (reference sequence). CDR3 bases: TGTGCCAGCAGGAACCGGGACTTCTCCTACAATGAGCAGTTCTTC. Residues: CASRNRDFSYNEQFF.